This T cell receptor (beta chain) derives from a study of identical twins. Study-level findings and limits: The abundant beta clonotypes from cord blood had fewer insertions, and memory repertoires had none of this. Researchers reported excess low generation probability among twin-shared out-of-frame alpha sequences. The conclusions drew on cross-sectional statistical analysis instead of tracking the same donors.

Each CDR3 protein gets one entry after TCRdb re-called the 5' RACE reads with MiXCR. The sample contains 1,800,000 or so distinct CDR3 sequences, roughly 35% of which appear only once. Concerning this clonotype: What it recognizes is unknown.

Sample: cord blood. The TCR sequence derives from a newborn girl in good health.

In DNA form, the CDR3 reads TGCAGTGCTAGTCTTGGCATTCAGTACTTC. Its protein product is CSASLGIQYF. The chain uses TRBV20-1 and TRBJ2-4, with D unclear. The V gene lost 3 bases and the J gene lost 9 bases, with 6 bases spanning the gap. The CDR3 totals 10 residues. Germline CDR1 DFQATT, CDR2 SNEGSKA (reference sequence).